This TCR beta chain was sequenced during a study of blood T cell repertoires in COVID-19. Here immunoSEQ multiplex PCR was the method, and the copy in TCRdb shows in-frame clones only, minus some. Of around 300,000 clones detected, roughly 86% appear once; the ten largest clones hold roughly 2.6%. Germline assignment: CDR1 DFQATT and CDR2 SNEGSKA (reference sequence). V dropped 6 bases and J dropped 12; count of bases not matched to a gene: 9. The CDR3 contains 11 residues. Sequencing was done on a sample of PBMCs or T cells enriched from blood (not recorded which). The chain has TRBV20-1 and TRBJ1-1, with 8 bases identical to TRBD1. The sequence was obtained from a woman younger than 35 who had recovered from COVID-19. CDR3 nucleotides: TGCAGTGCCGGGGTGGACAGGGAAACTTTCTTT. It specifies CSAGVDRETFF.